The next 32 T cell receptor beta chains were all read from a single sample in a study of long-term antiretroviral therapy in people with HIV (dated by TCRdb to the early 2020s). Sequencing of the TRB variable region was done with the immunoSEQ hsTCRB v3.0 assay at survey level resolution. TCRdb re-hosts the immuneACCESS table, in-frame sequences only. Its copies lack some clones; in the studies checked, an unresolved V gene accounts for under half of them, and the cause for the rest is not known. The sample profile shows about 50,000 clones; about 88% of them were found once. The ten most abundant clones make up 3% of the sample. The source material was unsorted PBMCs, sampled 0.8 years after starting antiretroviral therapy. These receptor sequences come from a woman younger than 30 with HIV.

The CDR3 region is CARGLRGRGRGAPYEQYF. DNA of the CDR3: TGTGCCAGGGGGCTGAGAGGCAGGGGAAGAGGGGCTCCCTACGAGCAGTACTTC. The chain has TRBV27 and TRBJ2-7; TRBD1 is a possible D gene (6 bases). The germline V gene encodes CDR1 MNHEY and CDR2 SMNVEV (reference sequence). CDR3 size: 18 residues. Trimming took off 9 bases at V and 2 bases at J, with 29 bases between the two ends.

This chain uses TRBV7-8 with TRBJ2-7; tentatively, D is TRBD1 (5 bases). CDR3 length: 15 residues. Germline V gene lookup returns CDR1 SGHVS and CDR2 FQNEAQ. V dropped 1 base and J dropped 1 base, with 11 bases sitting between them. CDR3 coding DNA: TGTGCCAGCAGCTTAGTAGGGGTACAATCCTACGAGCAGTACTTC. This encodes CASSLVGVQSYEQYF.

This chain links TRBV15 with TRBJ2-1; maybe TRBD2 (6 bases). Trimming shortened V by 8 bases and J by 2 bases, and 13 bases separated the two germline ends. Germline assignment: CDR1 LNHNV and CDR2 YYDKDF (reference sequence). The CDR3 has 14 amino acids. For the CDR3, the DNA is TGTGCCACCGTGAGAGCGGGCCCCTACAATGAGCAGTTCTTC. It encodes CATVRAGPYNEQFF.

J is TRBJ2-5 and V is TRBV6-1; 8 positions agree with TRBD2. CDR1 and CDR2 from the germline V gene are MNHNS and SASEGT. The CDR3 runs to 13 residues. Trimming cost V 10 bases and J 1 base; bases outside gene matches: 5. DNA of the CDR3: TGTGCCACACTTAGCGGGATCCAAGAGACCCAGTACTTC. This encodes CATLSGIQETQYF.

The V and J genes are TRBV19 and TRBJ1-3; 8 bases line up with TRBD1. The CDR3 has 16 amino acids. V shed 8 bases and J 4 bases; nucleotides not matched to a gene: 13. Germline lookup yields CDR1 LNHDA and CDR2 SQIVND (reference sequence). The CDR3 loop is CASESGTGLSGNTIYF. CDR3 coding DNA: TGTGCCAGTGAATCCGGGACAGGTCTCTCCGGAAACACCATATATTTT.

DNA for the CDR3: TGCGCCAGCAGGCCGTTGTCGAGCGGGAGGGCCGCCGAGCAGTACTTC. Translating gives CASRPLSSGRAAEQYF. This sequence joins TRBV5-1 and TRBJ2-7, with 10 bases lining up with TRBD2. Germline V gene sequence: CDR1 SGHRS, CDR2 YFSETQ. The CDR3 extends over 16 amino acids. The J segment lost 6 bases and the V segment lost 5 bases, leaving 14 bases of the junction unmatched.

V and J are TRBV9 and TRBJ2-5; the D is unclear. Between the trimmed V and J ends, which lost 0 bases and 11 bases, there was a span of 8 bases. CDR3 length: 11 residues. Per germline, CDR1 SGDLS and CDR2 YYNGEE. CDR3 protein: CASSVGSEQYF. The CDR3 DNA reads TGTGCCAGCAGCGTAGGATCAGAGCAGTACTTC.

V and J are TRBV5-5 and TRBJ2-5, with D possibly matching TRBD1 (6 bases). The CDR3 is made up of 15 amino acids. V lost 0 bases to trimming and J lost 4 bases, with 13 bases between them. Germline-derived CDR1 and CDR2 are SGHKS and YYEKEE (reference sequence). The CDR3 DNA is TGTGCCAGCAGCTTGGGGGACGGACAGACAGAGACCCAGTACTTC. This sequence encodes CASSLGDGQTETQYF.

The genes are TRBV4-1 and TRBJ1-1; no definite D call. CDR3 size: 15 residues. Trimming removed 3 bases from V and 0 bases from J, with 11 bases in between. Per germline, CDR1 MGHRA and CDR2 YSYEKL. The CDR3 loop reads CASSHPWGMNTEAFF. CDR3 nucleotides: TGCGCCAGCAGCCACCCTTGGGGTATGAACACTGAAGCTTTCTTT.

V usage is TRBV11-2 and J usage is TRBJ1-1; D possibly corresponds to TRBD1 (6 bases). This CDR3 spans 17 amino acids. Trimming cost V 6 bases and J 0 bases, with 20 bases left between them. Germline V gene lookup returns CDR1 SGHAT and CDR2 FQNNGV. CDR3 loop: CASSLQGWKVLNTEAFF. The CDR3 coding sequence is TGTGCCAGCAGTTTACAGGGATGGAAGGTGCTGAACACTGAAGCTTTCTTT.

The rearrangement links TRBV25-1 to TRBJ1-1; unclear D gene. The V gene lost 3 bases and the J gene lost 0 bases, with 8 bases spanning the gap. The CDR3 consists of 14 residues. The germline V gene has CDR1 MGHDK and CDR2 SYGVNS. CDR3: CASSDRSLNTEAFF. The DNA of the CDR3 is TGTGCCAGCAGTGATCGCAGTTTGAACACTGAAGCTTTCTTT.

In this sample, this clone turned up a few times. This chain's CDR3 is CASSYSGGFEQFF. In nucleotides, the CDR3 is TGTGCCAGCAGTTACTCAGGAGGGTTTGAGCAGTTCTTC. The chain combines TRBV6-6 with TRBJ2-1; D is possibly TRBD2 (6 bases). Germline V lookup: CDR1 MNHNY, CDR2 SVGAGI (reference sequence). The CDR3 totals 13 residues. Trimming took 0 bases from V and 9 from J, leaving 9 bases between them.

The chain couples TRBV4-3 to TRBJ1-1; D remains ambiguous. CDR3 length: 14 residues. The germline CDR1 and CDR2 sequences are LGHNA and YSLEER. Trimming took off 8 bases at V and 4 bases at J, with 17 bases between the two ends. The CDR3 sequence: CASAPTRVGTEAFF. Written as DNA, the CDR3 is TGCGCCAGCGCCCCTACGCGGGTAGGCACTGAAGCTTTCTTT.

The CDR3 spells CASSQVAGRTEAFF. DNA of the CDR3: TGTGCCAGCAGCCAAGTAGCAGGAAGGACTGAAGCTTTCTTT. V and J are TRBV14 and TRBJ1-1; D gene ambiguous. In germline, CDR1 is SGHDN, CDR2 FVKESK. Between the trimmed V and J ends, which lost 1 base and 5 bases, there was a span of 11 bases. The length of the CDR3 is 14 residues.

The V call is TRBV9, the J call TRBJ2-7; tentatively, D is TRBD1 (5 bases). The germline V and J ends were trimmed by 4 bases and 0 bases, with 8 bases remaining between them. The germline V gene encodes CDR1 SGDLS and CDR2 YYNGEE. There are 13 residues in the CDR3. CDR3 residues: CASSTDNSYEQYF. DNA for the CDR3: TGTGCCAGCAGCACGGACAACTCCTACGAGCAGTACTTC. The whole variable domain, filled in from reference TRBV9 and TRBJ2-7, reads DSGVTQTPKHLITATGQRVTLRCSPRSGDLSVYWYQQSLDQGLQFLIQYYNGEERAKGNILERFSAQQFPDLHSELNLSSLELGDSALYFCASSTDNSYEQYFGPGTRLTVT.

The chain couples TRBV5-4 to TRBJ2-3; no clear D. The V gene's germline CDR1 is SGHNT and CDR2 YYREEE (reference sequence). The CDR3 is 12 residues long. V lost 7 bases to trimming and J lost 6 bases, with 12 bases between them. CDR3 in DNA: TGTGCCAGCGCGCTTCTAGGGGATACGCAGTATTTT. Protein sequence: CASALLGDTQYF.

This chain uses TRBV12-5 with TRBJ2-5, with 13 bases identical to TRBD2. Germline trimming cut 5 bases from V and 5 bases from J; bases unmatched to any gene: 5. The CDR3 sequence is 15 residues long. CDR1 is LGHNT and CDR2 is FRNRAP in the germline V gene. The CDR3 nucleotides are TGTGCTAGTGGTCCAGGACTAGCGGGAGTCGAGACCCAGTACTTC. Protein product: CASGPGLAGVETQYF.

The chain links TRBV7-9 to TRBJ1-5; perhaps TRBD1 as D (5 bases). Germline V gene sequence: CDR1 SEHNR, CDR2 FQNEAQ (reference sequence). Deletions cut 1 base from V and 5 bases from J, with 15 bases between. The CDR3 runs to 16 residues. The CDR3 sequence is CASSLGPRGTDQPQHF. DNA for the CDR3: TGTGCCAGCAGCTTAGGGCCGCGGGGGACCGATCAGCCCCAGCATTTT. Full variable domain (outside the CDR3, taken from reference TRBV7-9 and TRBJ1-5): DTGVSQNPRHKITKRGQNVTFRCDPISEHNRLYWYRQTLGQGPEFLTYFQNEAQLEKSRLLSDRFSAERPKGSFSTLEIQRTEQGDSAMYLCASSLGPRGTDQPQHFGDGTRLSIL.

The chain uses TRBV11-1 and TRBJ1-4, with D perhaps TRBD1 (5 bases). V gave up 10 bases and J gave up 0 bases, with 15 bases separating them. CDR1 and CDR2 (germline): SGHAT, FQDESV (reference sequence). The CDR3 loop spans 15 amino acids. The CDR3 nucleotides read TGTGCCATACGACCGGGACCTGCAACTAATGAAAAACTGTTTTTT. It encodes CAIRPGPATNEKLFF.

The gene calls are TRBV5-1 and TRBJ2-5; 16 nucleotides line up with TRBD2. The CDR3 sequence is 19 residues long. Germline assignment: CDR1 SGHRS and CDR2 YFSETQ. Unmatched junction bases numbered 13, after V lost 3 bases and J lost 5 bases. CDR3 protein: CASSSPGTSGRAFGETQYF. The DNA for the CDR3 is TGCGCCAGCAGCTCCCCCGGGACTAGCGGGAGGGCCTTTGGGGAGACCCAGTACTTC.

This CDR3 is CASSPLLTSASTEAFF. The CDR3 coding sequence is TGTGCCAGCAGTCCCCTTTTGACATCGGCTAGCACTGAAGCTTTCTTT. The rearrangement links TRBV28 to TRBJ1-1; D gene unclear. The V gene lost 5 bases and the J gene lost 4 bases, with 20 bases spanning the gap. This CDR3 has 16 amino acids. Germline V gene lookup returns CDR1 MDHEN and CDR2 SYDVKM.

The genes are TRBV6-1 and TRBJ2-1, with 7 bases lining up with TRBD1. Germline V lookup: CDR1 MNHNS, CDR2 SASEGT. With 6 bases clipped from V and 4 bases from J, the junction kept 9 bases outside the gene matches. The CDR3 has 15 residues. DNA for the CDR3: TGTGCCAGCAGCCGTCAGGGGGTGGAATACAATGAGCAGTTCTTC. It codes for CASSRQGVEYNEQFF.

This sequence joins TRBV7-2 and TRBJ2-3, with TRBD2 identical over 7 bases. Germline assignment: CDR1 SGHTA and CDR2 FQGNSA. V shed 5 bases, J shed 3 bases, and the junction held 14 bases outside the gene matches. The CDR3 is 17 residues long. CDR3 in amino acids: CASSPRYGRRETDTQYF. The CDR3 DNA sequence: TGTGCCAGCAGCCCCCGGTACGGGAGGAGGGAGACAGATACGCAGTATTTT.

The V gene is TRBV19, the J gene TRBJ2-7; D remains unclear. Trimming cost V 1 base and J 2 bases, with 6 bases left between them. Per the germline V gene, CDR1 is LNHDA and CDR2 is SQIVND (reference sequence). The CDR3 contains 13 residues. CDR3 DNA sequence: TGTGCCAGTAGTATAGCCGGCGCCTACGAGCAGTACTTC. It translates to CASSIAGAYEQYF.

This chain uses TRBV6-5 with TRBJ2-1; 7 nucleotides line up with TRBD2. The germline V gene encodes CDR1 MNHEY and CDR2 SVGAGI. The CDR3 runs to 15 residues. V gave up 8 bases and J gave up 8 bases; unmatched junction bases: 15. CDR3 region: CASGRVGLFGDEQFF. The CDR3 nucleotides are TGTGCCAGCGGGAGGGTCGGACTCTTTGGCGATGAGCAGTTCTTC.

The V gene is TRBV27, the J gene TRBJ2-1; 11 nucleotides match TRBD1. CDR1 and CDR2 from the germline V gene are MNHEY and SMNVEV (reference sequence). The CDR3 totals 14 residues. The V and J ends lost 5 bases and 6 bases, in that order; junction bases with no gene match: 3. The CDR3 region has the DNA TGTGCCAGCAGTCCAGGGACAGGGGGCAATGAGCAGTTCTTC. This sequence encodes CASSPGTGGNEQFF.

The V and J genes are TRBV6-6 and TRBJ1-4; no clear D gene. This CDR3 spans 16 amino acids. Deletions cut 2 bases from V and 0 bases from J, with 10 bases between. Germline V lookup: CDR1 MNHNY, CDR2 SVGAGI (reference sequence). This chain's CDR3 is CASSYGVGTTNEKLFF. The DNA of the CDR3 is TGTGCCAGCAGTTACGGTGTGGGAACAACTAATGAAAAACTGTTTTTT.

The chain joins TRBV7-3 to TRBJ2-7; 8 bases are shared with TRBD2. Losses at the gene ends were 6 bases for V and 7 bases for J; bases not matched to a gene: 11. From germline, CDR1 is SGHTA and CDR2 FQGTGA. CDR3 length: 14 amino acids. The CDR3 nucleotides are TGTGCCAGCAGACCCAGCGGGAGCTCGGGGGAGCAGTACTTC. This gives the protein CASRPSGSSGEQYF. Looking up the rest from reference TRBV7-3 and TRBJ2-7 gives the full variable domain: GAGVSQTPSNKVTEKGKYVELRCDPISGHTALYWYRQSLGQGPEFLIYFQGTGAADDSGLPNDRFFAVRPEGSVSTLKIQRTERGDSAVYLCASRPSGSSGEQYFGPGTRLTVT.

The rearrangement links TRBV25-1 to TRBJ2-2; 7 nucleotides agree with TRBD2. J gave up 4 bases and V 7 bases, and 9 bases lay outside the gene matches. The germline V gene encodes CDR1 MGHDK and CDR2 SYGVNS. The CDR3 extends over 15 amino acids. CDR3: CASTPRGSGTGELFF. The CDR3 nucleotides read TGTGCCAGCACCCCTCGCGGGAGCGGCACCGGGGAGCTGTTTTTT.

The chain joins TRBV6-5 to TRBJ2-6; possibly TRBD2 for D (6 bases). V shed 6 bases and J shed 4 bases, with 13 bases lying between them. Germline CDR1 and CDR2: MNHEY and SVGAGI. CDR3 length: 15 amino acids. The CDR3 reads CASSSWGVGANVLTF. The CDR3 DNA reads TGTGCCAGCAGCTCGTGGGGGGTCGGGGCCAACGTCCTGACTTTC.

The gene calls are TRBV11-2 and TRBJ2-7, with D hard to call. The CDR3 runs 15 residues. Germline CDR1 SGHAT, CDR2 FQNNGV. Trimming cost V 1 base and J 1 base, with 11 bases left between them. The CDR3 DNA is TGTGCCAGCAGCTTAGCCGCGGTGGAATCCTACGAGCAGTACTTC. Protein: CASSLAAVESYEQYF.

This sequence joins TRBV7-3 and TRBJ2-3; tentatively, D is TRBD1 (5 bases). Germline CDR1 SGHTA, CDR2 FQGTGA. The CDR3 runs to 13 residues. The V gene lost 5 bases and the J gene lost 3 bases, with 9 bases spanning the gap. CDR3 sequence: CASSTRQTDTQYF. CDR3 DNA sequence: TGTGCCAGCAGCACACGACAGACAGATACGCAGTATTTT. The full variable domain, its missing parts supplied by reference TRBV7-3 and TRBJ2-3, is GAGVSQTPSNKVTEKGKYVELRCDPISGHTALYWYRQSLGQGPEFLIYFQGTGAADDSGLPNDRFFAVRPEGSVSTLKIQRTERGDSAVYLCASSTRQTDTQYFGPGTRLTVL.